A selection of T cell receptor beta chains follows, all from one sample in a study of naive and memory T cell subsets. In TCRdb, the UMI-ligation and nested PCR reads were re-called with MiXCR into one record per CDR3 protein. Of 130,000 to 150,000 distinct CDR3 sequences in the sample, about 17% were seen once. The sequencing input was naive CD4+ T cells from blood. All receptors come from a human donor in good health. CDR3s include the opening cysteine and the closing phenylalanine or tryptophan. D genes are given only for firm matches. Where a row states a size, it is once, few, many or the class of an expanded clone; other rows omit it.

d_call clone_size j_call v_call cdr3_aa cdr3_nt
. . TRBJ1-1 TRBV20-1 CSARDPQGSGLEAFF TGCAGTGCTAGAGATCCCCAGGGAAGTGGCCTTGAAGCTTTCTTT
TRBD1 few TRBJ2-7 TRBV27 CASSLWRQGGTYEQYF TGTGCCAGCAGTTTATGGCGACAGGGGGGCACCTACGAGCAGTACTTC
. few TRBJ2-3 TRBV12-3/TRBV12-4 CASSFRPSTDTQYF TGTGCCAGCAGTTTTAGGCCTAGCACAGATACGCAGTATTTT
TRBD2 . TRBJ2-2 TRBV10-3 CAIRGAGDPGELFF TGTGCCATCAGGGGAGCGGGAGACCCCGGGGAGCTGTTTTTT
. . TRBJ1-4 TRBV20-1 CSAREDTGSEKLFF TGCAGTGCTAGAGAGGATACAGGATCGGAAAAACTGTTTTTT
. few TRBJ2-5 TRBV29-1 CSVAYLQETQYF TGCAGCGTTGCCTACTTGCAAGAGACCCAGTACTTC
. . TRBJ2-3 TRBV4-1 CASSQGPGASTDTQYF TGCGCCAGCAGCCAAGGGCCCGGTGCTAGCACAGATACGCAGTATTTT
. few TRBJ1-3 TRBV3-1 CASSLGLTPGNTIYF TGTGCCAGCAGCCTCGGACTGACTCCTGGAAACACCATATATTTT
. . TRBJ1-5 TRBV6-1 CASRPGLYSNQPQHF TGTGCCAGCAGACCAGGACTGTATAGCAATCAGCCCCAGCATTTT
. few TRBJ2-5 TRBV12-3/TRBV12-4 CASSPVNQETQYF TGTGCCAGCAGTCCAGTTAACCAAGAGACCCAGTACTTC
. few TRBJ1-2 TRBV5-1 CASSLDSPDDYGYTF TGCGCCAGCAGCTTGGACTCCCCAGACGACTATGGCTACACCTTC
TRBD2 . TRBJ2-1 TRBV3-1 CASSRPGLAERGGNEQFF TGTGCCAGCAGCCGTCCGGGACTAGCGGAAAGAGGGGGCAATGAGCAGTTCTTC
TRBD2 . TRBJ2-1 TRBV11-2 CASRSGAVGEQFF TGTGCCAGCAGAAGCGGGGCAGTGGGTGAGCAGTTCTTC
TRBD2 . TRBJ2-1 TRBV10-3 CAIRGTSEYNEQFF TGTGCCATCAGGGGAACTAGCGAATACAATGAGCAGTTCTTC